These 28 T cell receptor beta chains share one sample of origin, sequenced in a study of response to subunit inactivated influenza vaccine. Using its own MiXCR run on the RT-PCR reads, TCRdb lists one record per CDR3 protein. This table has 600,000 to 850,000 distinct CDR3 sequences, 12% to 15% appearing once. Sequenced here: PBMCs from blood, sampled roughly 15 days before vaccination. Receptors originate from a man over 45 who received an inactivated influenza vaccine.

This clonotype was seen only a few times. CDR3 nucleotide sequence: TGTGCCAGCAGCGGGGGGGCCGTCTCCAATGAGCAGTTCTTC. This gives the protein CASSGGAVSNEQFF. This chain uses TRBV12-3 or TRBV12-4 with TRBJ2-1; TRBD2 agrees at 8 bases. After removal of 6 bases from V and 6 bases from J, the junction contained 7 bases not matched to a gene. The CDR3 spans 14 residues.

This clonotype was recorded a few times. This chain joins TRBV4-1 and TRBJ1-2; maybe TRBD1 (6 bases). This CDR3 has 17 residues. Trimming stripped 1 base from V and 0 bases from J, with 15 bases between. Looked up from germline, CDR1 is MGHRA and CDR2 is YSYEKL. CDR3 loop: CASSQGGGRATNYGYTF. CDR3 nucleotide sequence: TGCGCCAGCAGCCAAGGGGGGGGGCGGGCCACTAACTATGGCTACACCTTC.

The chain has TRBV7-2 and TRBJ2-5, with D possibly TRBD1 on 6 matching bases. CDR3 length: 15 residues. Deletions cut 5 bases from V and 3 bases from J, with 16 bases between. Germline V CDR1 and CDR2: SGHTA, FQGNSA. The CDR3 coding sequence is TGTGCCAGCAGCCGCAAACAGGGTGTGGAAGAGACCCAGTACTTC. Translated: CASSRKQGVEETQYF. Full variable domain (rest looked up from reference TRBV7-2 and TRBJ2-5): GAGVSQSPSNKVTEKGKDVELRCDPISGHTALYWYRQSLGQGLEFLIYFQGNSAPDKSGLPSDRFSAERTGGSVSTLTIQRTQQEDSAVYLCASSRKQGVEETQYFGPGTRLLVL.

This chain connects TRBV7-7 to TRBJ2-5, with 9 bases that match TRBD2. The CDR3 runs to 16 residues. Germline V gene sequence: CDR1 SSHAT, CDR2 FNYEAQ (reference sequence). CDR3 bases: TGTGCTAGCGCGCCGCTGGCGGGGGGGAACCAAGAGACCCAGTACTTC. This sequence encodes CASAPLAGGNQETQYF.

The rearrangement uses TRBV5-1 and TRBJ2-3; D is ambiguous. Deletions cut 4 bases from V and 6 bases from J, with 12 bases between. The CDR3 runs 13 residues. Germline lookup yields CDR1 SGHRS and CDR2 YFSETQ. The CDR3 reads CASSIYLADTQYF. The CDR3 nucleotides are TGCGCCAGCAGCATCTACTTAGCCGATACGCAGTATTTT.

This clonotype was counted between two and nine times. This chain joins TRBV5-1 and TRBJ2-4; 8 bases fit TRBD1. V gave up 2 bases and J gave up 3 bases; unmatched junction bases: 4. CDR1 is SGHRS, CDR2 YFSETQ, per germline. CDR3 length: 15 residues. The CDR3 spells CASSFQGAVKNIQYF. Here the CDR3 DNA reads TGCGCCAGCAGCTTTCAGGGGGCGGTCAAAAACATTCAGTACTTC.

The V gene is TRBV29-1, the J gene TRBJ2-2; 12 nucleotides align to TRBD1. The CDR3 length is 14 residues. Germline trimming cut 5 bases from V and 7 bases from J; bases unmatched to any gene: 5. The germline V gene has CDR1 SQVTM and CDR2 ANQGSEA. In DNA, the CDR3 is TGCAGCGTTCGGGACAGGGGGCTGGGCGGGGAGCTGTTTTTT. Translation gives CSVRDRGLGGELFF.

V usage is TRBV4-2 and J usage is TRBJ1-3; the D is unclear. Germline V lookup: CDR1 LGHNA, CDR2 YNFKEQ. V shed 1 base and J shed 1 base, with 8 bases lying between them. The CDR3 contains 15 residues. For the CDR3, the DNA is TGTGCCAGCAGCCAAGGTGGGGAATCTGGAAACACCATATATTTT. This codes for CASSQGGESGNTIYF.

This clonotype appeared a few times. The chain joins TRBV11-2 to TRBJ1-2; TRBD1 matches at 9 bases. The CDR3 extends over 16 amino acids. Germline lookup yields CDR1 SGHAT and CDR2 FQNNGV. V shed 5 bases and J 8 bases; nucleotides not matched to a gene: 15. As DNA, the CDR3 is TGTGCCAGCAGCGTTAACAAACGCACAGGGGGCGGCGGCTACACCTTC. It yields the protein CASSVNKRTGGGGYTF.

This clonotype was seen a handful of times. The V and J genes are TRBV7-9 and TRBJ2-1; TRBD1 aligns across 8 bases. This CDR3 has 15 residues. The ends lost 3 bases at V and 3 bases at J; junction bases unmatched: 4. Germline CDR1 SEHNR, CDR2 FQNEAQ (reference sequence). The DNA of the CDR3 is TGTGCCAGCAGCTTGTTGGACAGGGACTACAATGAGCAGTTCTTC. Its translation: CASSLLDRDYNEQFF.

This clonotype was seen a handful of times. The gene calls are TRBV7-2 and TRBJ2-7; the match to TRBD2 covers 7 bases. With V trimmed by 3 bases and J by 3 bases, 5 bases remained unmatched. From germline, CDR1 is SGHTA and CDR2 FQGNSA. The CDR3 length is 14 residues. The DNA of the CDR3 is TGTGCCAGCAGCTTGGTCCCTAGCGGCTACGAGCAGTACTTC. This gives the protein CASSLVPSGYEQYF.

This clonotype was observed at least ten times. The CDR3, as DNA: TGTGCCAGCAGCTTAGGGGGGATTGTAGGAGAGACCCAGTACTTC. The encoded protein is CASSLGGIVGETQYF. The chain carries TRBV7-2 and TRBJ2-5; the D gene could be TRBD1 or TRBD2 (5 bases each). The CDR3 is made up of 15 amino acids. The germline V and J ends were trimmed by 1 base and 4 bases, with 13 bases remaining between them. The germline gives CDR1 SGHTA, CDR2 FQGNSA.

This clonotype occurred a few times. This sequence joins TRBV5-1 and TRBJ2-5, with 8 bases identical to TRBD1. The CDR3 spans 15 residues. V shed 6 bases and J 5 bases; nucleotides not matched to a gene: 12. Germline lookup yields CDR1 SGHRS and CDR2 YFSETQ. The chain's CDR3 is CASTALARGRETQYF. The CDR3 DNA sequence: TGCGCCAGCACCGCCCTAGCCAGGGGGCGGGAGACCCAGTACTTC.

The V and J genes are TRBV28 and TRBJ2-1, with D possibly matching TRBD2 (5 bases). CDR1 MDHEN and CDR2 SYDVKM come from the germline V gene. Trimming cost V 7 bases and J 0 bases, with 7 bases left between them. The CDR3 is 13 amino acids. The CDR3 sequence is CASNGNSYNEQFF. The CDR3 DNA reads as TGTGCCAGCAACGGGAACTCCTACAATGAGCAGTTCTTC.

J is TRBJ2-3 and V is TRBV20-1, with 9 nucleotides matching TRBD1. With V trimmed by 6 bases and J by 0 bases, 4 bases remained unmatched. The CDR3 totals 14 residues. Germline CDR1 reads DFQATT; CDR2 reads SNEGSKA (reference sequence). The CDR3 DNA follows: TGCAGTGCCCCACAGGGGGCGAGCACAGATACGCAGTATTTT. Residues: CSAPQGASTDTQYF.

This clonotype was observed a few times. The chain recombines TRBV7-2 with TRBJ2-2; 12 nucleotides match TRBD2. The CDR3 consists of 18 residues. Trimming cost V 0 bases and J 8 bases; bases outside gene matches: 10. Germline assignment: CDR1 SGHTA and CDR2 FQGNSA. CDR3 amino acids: CASSLALASGRAVGELFF. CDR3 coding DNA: TGTGCCAGCAGCTTAGCGCTGGCTAGCGGGAGGGCCGTTGGGGAGCTGTTTTTT.

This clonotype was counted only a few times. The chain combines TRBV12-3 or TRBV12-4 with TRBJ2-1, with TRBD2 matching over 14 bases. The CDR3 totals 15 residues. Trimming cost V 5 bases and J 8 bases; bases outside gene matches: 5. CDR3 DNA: TGTGCCAGCAGTATGACTAGCGGGGGGGCCTATGAGCAGTTCTTC. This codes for CASSMTSGGAYEQFF.

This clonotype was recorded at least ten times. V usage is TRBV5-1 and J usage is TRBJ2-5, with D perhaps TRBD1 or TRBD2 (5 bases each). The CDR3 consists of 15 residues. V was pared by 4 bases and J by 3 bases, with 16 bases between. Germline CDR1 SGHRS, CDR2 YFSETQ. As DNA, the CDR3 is TGCGCCAGCAGCGACCTCCGGGACGGGGAAGAGACCCAGTACTTC. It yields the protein CASSDLRDGEETQYF.

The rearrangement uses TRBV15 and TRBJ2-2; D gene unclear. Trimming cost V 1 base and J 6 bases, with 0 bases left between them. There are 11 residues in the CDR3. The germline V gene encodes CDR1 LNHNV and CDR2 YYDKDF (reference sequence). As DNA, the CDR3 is TGTGCCACCAGCAGAGCCGGGGAGCTGTTTTTT. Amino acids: CATSRAGELFF. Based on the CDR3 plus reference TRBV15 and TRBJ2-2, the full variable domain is DAMVIQNPRYQVTQFGKPVTLSCSQTLNHNVMYWYQQKSSQAPKLLFHYYDKDFNNEADTPDNFQSRRPNTSFCFLDIRSPGLGDTAMYLCATSRAGELFFGEGSRLTVL.

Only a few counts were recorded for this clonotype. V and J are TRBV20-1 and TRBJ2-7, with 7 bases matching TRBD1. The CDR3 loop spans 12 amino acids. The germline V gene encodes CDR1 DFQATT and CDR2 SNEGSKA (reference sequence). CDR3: CRVSGQVDEQYF. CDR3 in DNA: TGCAGAGTTTCTGGACAGGTTGACGAGCAGTACTTC.

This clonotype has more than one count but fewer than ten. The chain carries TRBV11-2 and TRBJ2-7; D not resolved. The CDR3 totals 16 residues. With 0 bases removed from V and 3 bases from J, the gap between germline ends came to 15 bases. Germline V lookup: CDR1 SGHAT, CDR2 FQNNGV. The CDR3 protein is CASSLDAGRLFYEQYF. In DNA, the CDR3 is TGTGCCAGCAGCTTAGACGCCGGGCGCCTTTTCTACGAGCAGTACTTC.

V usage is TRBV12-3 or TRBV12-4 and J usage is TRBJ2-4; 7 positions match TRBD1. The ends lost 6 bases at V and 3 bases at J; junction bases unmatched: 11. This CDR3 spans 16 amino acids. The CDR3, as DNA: TGTGCCAGCAGCCGCGACAGGGTTGAAGGCAAAAACATTCAGTACTTC. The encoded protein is CASSRDRVEGKNIQYF.

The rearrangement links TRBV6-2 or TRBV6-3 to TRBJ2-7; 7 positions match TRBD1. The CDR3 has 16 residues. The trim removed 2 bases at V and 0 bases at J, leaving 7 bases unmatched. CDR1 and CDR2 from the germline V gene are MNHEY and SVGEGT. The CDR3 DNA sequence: TGTGCCAGCAGTTACCCTACGGACAGGCTCTCCTACGAGCAGTACTTC. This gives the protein CASSYPTDRLSYEQYF.

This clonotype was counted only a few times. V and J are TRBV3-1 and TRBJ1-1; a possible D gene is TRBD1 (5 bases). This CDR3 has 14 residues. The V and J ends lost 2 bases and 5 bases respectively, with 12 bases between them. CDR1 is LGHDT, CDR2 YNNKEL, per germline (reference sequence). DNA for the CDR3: TGTGCCAGCAGCCAACCGCTACGGGGGACTGAAGCTTTCTTT. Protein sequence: CASSQPLRGTEAFF.

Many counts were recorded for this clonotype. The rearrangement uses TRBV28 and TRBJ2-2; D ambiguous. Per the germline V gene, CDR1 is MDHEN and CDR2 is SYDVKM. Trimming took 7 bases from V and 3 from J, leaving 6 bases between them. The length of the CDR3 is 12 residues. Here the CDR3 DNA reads TGTGCCAGCACCAGAGACACCGGGGAGCTGTTTTTT. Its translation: CASTRDTGELFF.

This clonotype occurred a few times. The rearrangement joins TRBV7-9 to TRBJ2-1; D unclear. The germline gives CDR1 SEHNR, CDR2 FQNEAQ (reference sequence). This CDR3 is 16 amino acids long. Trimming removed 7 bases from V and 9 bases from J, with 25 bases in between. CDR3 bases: TGTGCCAGCACCCCCACTCTGACGGGTCTTCAAGGTGAGCAGTTCTTC. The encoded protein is CASTPTLTGLQGEQFF.

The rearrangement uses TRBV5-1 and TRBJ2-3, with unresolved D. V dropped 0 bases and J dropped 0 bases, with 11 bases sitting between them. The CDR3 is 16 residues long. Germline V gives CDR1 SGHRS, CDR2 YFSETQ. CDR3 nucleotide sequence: TGCGCCAGCAGCTTGGTCCGCTTCGGGAGCACAGATACGCAGTATTTT. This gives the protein CASSLVRFGSTDTQYF.

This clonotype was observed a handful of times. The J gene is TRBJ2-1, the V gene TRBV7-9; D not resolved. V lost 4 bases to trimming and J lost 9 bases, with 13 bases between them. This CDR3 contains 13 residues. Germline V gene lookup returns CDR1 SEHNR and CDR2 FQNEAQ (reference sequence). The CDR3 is CASSYLEGVEQFF. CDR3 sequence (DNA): TGTGCCAGCAGCTATCTAGAAGGTGTTGAGCAGTTCTTC.